This T cell receptor (beta chain) was sequenced in a study of blood T cell repertoires in COVID-19. In the study overall: Acute and convalescent COVID-19 samples came from the United States, Italy and Spain.

As originally analysed: Estimates of nucleated cell counts were drawn from the amplification of reference gene primers. Clones were sequenced by immunoSEQ multiplex PCR, and TCRdb holds only the in-frame ones, with some missing. D and trimming come from the DNA, and the V and J calls and clone size come from that table. The table includes more than 200,000 clones, about 87% detected once. The V gene end was trimmed by 7 bases and the J gene end by 4 bases; junction bases not matched to a gene: 0. The CDR3 is 11 amino acids. The germline V gene has CDR1 SGDLS and CDR2 YYNGEE. The chain links TRBV9 to TRBJ2-5, with 8 bases lining up with TRBD2. The receptor was derived from a woman aged 30 to 39 with COVID-19, enrolled during active disease. The specimen sequenced was peripheral blood. The CDR3 coding sequence is TGTGCCAGCGGACTAGCAGAGACCCAGTACTTC. It encodes CASGLAETQYF.